The rows below give T cell receptor beta chains drawn from one sample of a study of early T cells in non-severe SARS-CoV-2 infection. TCRdb re-called the 5' RACE reads with MiXCR, one entry per CDR3 protein. The repertoire holds tens of thousands of distinct CDR3 sequences, with around 10% as singletons. The sequenced sample consisted of whole blood. The source is an adult who was a healthcare worker with PCR-confirmed SARS-CoV-2 infection or an uninfected control (not recorded which). The CDR3 runs from the conserved cysteine through the conserved F or W. The D gene is left open where the match is weak.

TRBV6-6,TRBJ1-1,-,CASNVLGNTEAFF
TRBV19,TRBJ2-2,-,CASSLRPGTPNTGELFF
TRBV27,TRBJ2-1,TRBD2,CASSWYERGAEQFF
TRBV4-1,TRBJ2-1,TRBD2,CASSQAAHRAGGWGEQFF
TRBV5-5,TRBJ2-3,TRBD1,CASSLGQGGTDTQYF
TRBV7-3,TRBJ2-2,TRBD2,CASSLRTSGTGELFF
TRBV20-1,TRBJ2-5,TRBD2,CSAPPGTSGQETQYF
TRBV6-6,TRBJ2-5,-,CASSFHREGQETQYF
TRBV3-1,TRBJ1-1,-,CASSPHNTEAFF
TRBV28,TRBJ2-3,-,CASSPWGRVTDTQYF
TRBV6-6,TRBJ2-5,-,CASRPGPGPETQYF
TRBV11-2,TRBJ2-3,-,CASSLDGGLTDTQYF
TRBV11-2,TRBJ1-5,-,CASSLEDHQPQHF
TRBV7-3,TRBJ1-5,-,CASSPGTGPQHF
TRBV4-1,TRBJ1-1,-,CASSQEKVAEAFF
TRBV11-2,TRBJ2-5,TRBD2,CASSLLPAGGRETQYF
TRBV28,TRBJ2-5,TRBD2,CASSTPSGGAETQYF
TRBV19,TRBJ1-1,TRBD1,CASSPRTGSRNTEAFF
TRBV7-9,TRBJ2-1,TRBD2,CASSWEGLWDEQFF
TRBV12-3/TRBV12-4,TRBJ2-7,TRBD1,CASSRRDRVNEQYF
TRBV3-1,TRBJ1-3,-,CASSQDFRSGGNTIYF
TRBV12-3/TRBV12-4,TRBJ1-2,-,CASRNRVSFNYGYTF
TRBV28,TRBJ2-1,-,CASSPGHNEQFF
TRBV7-9,TRBJ2-1,TRBD2,CASVRGANEQFF
TRBV18,TRBJ2-1,TRBD2,CASSPPAGGNNNEQFF
TRBV25-1,TRBJ2-3,TRBD1,CASSELHMGQGSSADTQYF
TRBV28,TRBJ1-2,-,CASSLSGANYGYTF
TRBV24-1,TRBJ2-3,-,CATSDSLTGLAQYF
TRBV9,TRBJ1-2,-,CASSVGPGYTF
TRBV6-2/TRBV6-3,TRBJ1-5,-,CASSPDSFSNQPQHF
TRBV10-1,TRBJ2-5,-,CASSELGQDQETQYF
TRBV7-9,TRBJ2-5,-,CASSYSGREETQYF
TRBV7-9,TRBJ1-4,TRBD1,CASSSFGTATNEKLFF
TRBV12-5,TRBJ2-3,-,CASGFQPGQGTDTQYF
TRBV28,TRBJ2-3,TRBD2,CASSSAAGGGWTDTQYF
TRBV9,TRBJ2-6,TRBD1,CASSVEPRGHGANVLTF
TRBV7-6,TRBJ1-6,-,CASSSVTNSPLHF
TRBV5-8,TRBJ2-1,-,CASSKIPGLSSYNEQFF
TRBV29-1,TRBJ1-2,-,CSVWGGRDYGYTF
TRBV18,TRBJ2-1,-,CASSAYQSYNEQFF
TRBV7-9,TRBJ1-5,-,CASTRGNNQPQHF
TRBV6-9,TRBJ2-1,-,CAPLEASSYNEQFF
TRBV29-1,TRBJ1-1,-,CSAGQMNTEAFF
TRBV10-3,TRBJ1-1,TRBD1,CAISDGAGTGLLMNTEAFF
TRBV27,TRBJ2-1,-,CASRRRYNEQFF
TRBV3-1,TRBJ1-1,TRBD1,CASSLGTGGSEAFF
TRBV28,TRBJ2-3,-,CASIHLLGKTDTQYF
TRBV6-6,TRBJ2-7,TRBD2,CASSPPGLSPIHEQYF
TRBV28,TRBJ2-7,TRBD1,CASSLTDRVYEQYF
TRBV18,TRBJ2-7,-,CASSPPGLEYEQYF
TRBV19,TRBJ2-1,-,CASSMLGGTVENEQFF